This TCR beta chain stems from a study of siplizumab effects on memory and regulatory T cells (dated by TCRdb to between 2017 and 2020). Concerning the study at large: The study looked at the effect of siplizumab, an anti-CD2 antibody, on alloreactive T-cell subsets in allogeneic mixed lymphocyte reactions made from human PBMCs.

Receptors were amplified or captured by the immunoSEQ multiplex PCR assay. Around 9.9 x 10^4 TCR templates per sample were assayed by the deep sequencing platform. Genomic DNA extracted from sorted T cells was used for TCRbeta CDR3 sequencing. In the original analysis: The R programming language was used for clonal analysis of TCRbeta CDR3 data. Comparing unstimulated samples against CFSE-low samples taken after the reaction was how alloreactive CD4+ and CD8+ clones were defined. Alloreactive CD4+ clones were assigned to regulatory or non-regulatory origin by matching sequences to sorted unstimulated Treg and non-Treg repertoires. TCRdb took over this immuneACCESS table, retaining in-frame rearrangements with V and J assigned. Such tables are incomplete; in checked studies, under half of the missing clones stem from an unresolved V gene, and the remainder is unexplained. D and trimming were read from the DNA, whereas the V and J calls and clone size are those reported in that table. The sample data list some 52,000 clones, and roughly 97% of these were observed just once. Over 0.6% of the sample is taken by the ten largest.

In addition, sequencing in three donor pairs included unstimulated CD8+ effector memory subsets alongside CD4+ naive, CD8+ naive, CD8+ TEMRA and CD4+ memory subsets. Sorted unstimulated T cells and proliferating T cells recovered from mixed lymphocyte reactions were subjected to TCRbeta CDR3 sequencing. Fresh whole blood from around 11 HLA-typed healthy donors was used to isolate PBMCs. With regard to this clone: This receptor's antigen is unknown. No qualities accompany the bases; no much larger clone lies one base away.

Summary of the overall study and its limitations: About 75-96% of proliferating CD4+ or CD8+ clones could not be given a naive or memory phenotype. Among mappable alloreactive CD4+ clones, an average Treg-derived fraction of roughly 71% was observed with siplizumab, compared with roughly 28% in control reactions. The cumulative frequency of alloreactive sequences that could be traced back to unstimulated CD4+ memory T cells was significantly reduced by siplizumab. Whether proliferating Tregs from siplizumab cultures were suppressive was not functionally confirmed. Greater diversity appeared to be present in unstimulated naive T cells than in memory T cells, and a substantial contribution to the alloresponse seemed to be made by naive cells. Sequences below about 10^-5 frequency were poorly captured, so only a minor fraction of alloreactive clones could be mapped to unstimulated subsets.

The V end loses 5 bases and the J end loses 3 bases, and a stretch of 11 bases separates them. Including the terminal cysteine and phenylalanine, the CDR3 comprises 13 residues. The kept DNA is CDR3 alone, 39 bases in frame from the first base. Based on the germline V gene (reference sequence), the CDR1 and CDR2 sequences are MNHEY and SMNVEV. The sequencing sample was made of naive CD4+ T cells sorted from blood. Read against the paper, the sample's cell subset or site label means: unstimulated naive T cells. The sequence derives from a human donor in good health. This chain joins TRBV27 to TRBJ2-7, with a tentative D call of TRBD1 or TRBD2, each matching 5 bases. The nucleotide sequence is given as TGTGCCAGCAGTCGGGACGGTTACTACGAGCAGTACTTC. Protein translation: CASSRDGYYEQYF.